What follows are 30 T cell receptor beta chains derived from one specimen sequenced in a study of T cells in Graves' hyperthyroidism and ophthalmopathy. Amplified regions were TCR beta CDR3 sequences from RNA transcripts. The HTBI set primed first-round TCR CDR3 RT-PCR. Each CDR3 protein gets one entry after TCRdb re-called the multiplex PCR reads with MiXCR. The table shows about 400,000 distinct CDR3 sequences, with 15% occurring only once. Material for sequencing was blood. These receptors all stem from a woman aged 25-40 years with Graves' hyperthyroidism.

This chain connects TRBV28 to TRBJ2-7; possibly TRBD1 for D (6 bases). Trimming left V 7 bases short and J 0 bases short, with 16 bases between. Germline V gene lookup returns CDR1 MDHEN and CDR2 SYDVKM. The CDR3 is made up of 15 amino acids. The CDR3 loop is CASIISTGSSYEQYF. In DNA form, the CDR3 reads TGTGCCAGCATTATCTCAACAGGGAGCTCCTACGAGCAGTACTTC.

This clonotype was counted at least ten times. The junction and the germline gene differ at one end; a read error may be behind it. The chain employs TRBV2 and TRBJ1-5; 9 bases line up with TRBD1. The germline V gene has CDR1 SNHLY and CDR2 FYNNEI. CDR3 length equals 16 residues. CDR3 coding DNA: TGTGCCAGCAGGGAAGACGGGACAGGGTTCAATCAGCCCCAGCATTTT. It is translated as CASREDGTGFNQPQHF. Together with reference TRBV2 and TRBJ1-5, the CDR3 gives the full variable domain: EPEVTQTPSHQVTQMGQEVILRCVPISNHLYFYWYRQILGQKVEFLVSFYNNEISEKSEIFDDQFSVERPDGSNFTLKIRSTKLEDSAMYFCASREDGTGFNQPQHFGDGTRLSIL.

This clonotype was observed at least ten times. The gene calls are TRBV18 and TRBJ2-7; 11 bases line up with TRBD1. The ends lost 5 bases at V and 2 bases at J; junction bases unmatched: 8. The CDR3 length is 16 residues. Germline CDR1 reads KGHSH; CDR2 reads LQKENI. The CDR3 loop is CASSDQGQGAPYEQYF. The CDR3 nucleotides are TGTGCCAGCTCAGATCAAGGACAGGGGGCACCCTACGAGCAGTACTTC. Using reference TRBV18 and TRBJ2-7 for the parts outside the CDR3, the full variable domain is NAGVMQNPRHLVRRRGQEARLRCSPMKGHSHVYWYRQLPEEGLKFMVYLQKENIIDESGMPKERFSAEFPKEGPSILRIQQVVRGDSAAYFCASSDQGQGAPYEQYFGPGTRLTVT.

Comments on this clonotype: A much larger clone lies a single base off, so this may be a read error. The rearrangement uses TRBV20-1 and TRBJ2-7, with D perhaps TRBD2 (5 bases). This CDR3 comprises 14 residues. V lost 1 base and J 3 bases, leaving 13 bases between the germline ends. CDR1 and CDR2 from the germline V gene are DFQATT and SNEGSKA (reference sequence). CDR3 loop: CSARAPSSDYEQYF. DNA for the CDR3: TGCAGTGCTAGAGCGCCTAGCTCTGACTACGAGCAGTACTTC.

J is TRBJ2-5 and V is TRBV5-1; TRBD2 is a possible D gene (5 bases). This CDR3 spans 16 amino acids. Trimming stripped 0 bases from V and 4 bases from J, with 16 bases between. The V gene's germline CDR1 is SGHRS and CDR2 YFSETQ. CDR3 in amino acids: CASSLAGTFGGETQYF. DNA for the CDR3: TGCGCCAGCAGCTTGGCCGGTACTTTTGGAGGAGAGACCCAGTACTTC.

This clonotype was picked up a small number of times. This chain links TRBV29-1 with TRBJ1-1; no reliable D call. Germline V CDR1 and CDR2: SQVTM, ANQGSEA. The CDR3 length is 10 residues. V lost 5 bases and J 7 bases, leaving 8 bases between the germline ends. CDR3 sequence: CSVWAYEAFF. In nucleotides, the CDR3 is TGCAGCGTTTGGGCATATGAAGCTTTCTTT.

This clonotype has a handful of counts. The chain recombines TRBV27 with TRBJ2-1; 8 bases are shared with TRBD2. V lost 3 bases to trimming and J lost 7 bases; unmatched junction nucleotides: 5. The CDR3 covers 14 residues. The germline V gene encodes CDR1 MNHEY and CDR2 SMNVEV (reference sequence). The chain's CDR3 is CASSFHRGGNEQFF. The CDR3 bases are TGTGCCAGCAGTTTCCATCGGGGGGGTAATGAGCAGTTCTTC.

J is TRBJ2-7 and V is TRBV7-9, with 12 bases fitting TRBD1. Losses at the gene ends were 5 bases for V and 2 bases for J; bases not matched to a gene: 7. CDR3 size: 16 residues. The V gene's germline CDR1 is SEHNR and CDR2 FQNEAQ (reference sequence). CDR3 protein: CASSTPGTGGAYEQYF. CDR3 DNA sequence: TGTGCCAGCAGCACACCCGGGACAGGGGGCGCCTACGAGCAGTACTTC.

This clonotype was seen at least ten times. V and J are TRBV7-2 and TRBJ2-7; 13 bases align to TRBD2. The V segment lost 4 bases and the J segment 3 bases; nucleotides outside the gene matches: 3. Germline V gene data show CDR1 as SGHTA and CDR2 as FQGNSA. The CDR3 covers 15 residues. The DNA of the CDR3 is TGTGCCAGCAGCTGGACTAGCGGGAGTATCTACGAGCAGTACTTC. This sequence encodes CASSWTSGSIYEQYF. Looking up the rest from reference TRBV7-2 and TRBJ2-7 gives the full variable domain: GAGVSQSPSNKVTEKGKDVELRCDPISGHTALYWYRQSLGQGLEFLIYFQGNSAPDKSGLPSDRFSAERTGGSVSTLTIQRTQQEDSAVYLCASSWTSGSIYEQYFGPGTRLTVT.

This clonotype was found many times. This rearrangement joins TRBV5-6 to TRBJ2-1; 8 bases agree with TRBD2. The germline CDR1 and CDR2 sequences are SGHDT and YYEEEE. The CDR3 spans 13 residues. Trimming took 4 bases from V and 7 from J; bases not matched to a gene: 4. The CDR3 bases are TGTGCCAGCAGCCCGGGACTAGTTAATGAGCAGTTCTTC. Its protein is CASSPGLVNEQFF.

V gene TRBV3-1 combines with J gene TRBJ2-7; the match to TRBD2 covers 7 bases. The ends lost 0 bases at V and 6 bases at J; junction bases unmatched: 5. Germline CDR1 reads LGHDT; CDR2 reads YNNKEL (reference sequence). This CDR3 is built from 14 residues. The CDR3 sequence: CASSQDAGRGEQYF. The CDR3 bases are TGTGCCAGCAGCCAAGATGCTGGGAGGGGCGAGCAGTACTTC.

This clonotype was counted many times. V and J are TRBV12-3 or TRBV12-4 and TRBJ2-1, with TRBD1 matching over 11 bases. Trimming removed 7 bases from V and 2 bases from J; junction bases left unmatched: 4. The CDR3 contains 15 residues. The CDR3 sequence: CASIRDRGTYNEQFF. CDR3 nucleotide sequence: TGTGCCAGCATCCGGGACAGGGGGACCTACAATGAGCAGTTCTTC.

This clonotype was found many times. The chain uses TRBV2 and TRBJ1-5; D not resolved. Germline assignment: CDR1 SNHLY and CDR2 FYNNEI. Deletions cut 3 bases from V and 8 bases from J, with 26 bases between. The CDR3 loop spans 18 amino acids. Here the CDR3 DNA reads TGTGCCAGCAGTGAGGTGGGTCCGGAGTTTGCCAAGGAGAAGCCCCAGCATTTT. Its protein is CASSEVGPEFAKEKPQHF.

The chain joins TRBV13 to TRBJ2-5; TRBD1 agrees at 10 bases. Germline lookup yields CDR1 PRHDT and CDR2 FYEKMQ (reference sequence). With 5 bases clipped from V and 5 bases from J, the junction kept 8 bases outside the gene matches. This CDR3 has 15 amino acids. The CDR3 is CASSSRQGAGETQYF. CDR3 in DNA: TGTGCCAGCAGCAGCCGACAGGGGGCCGGGGAGACCCAGTACTTC.

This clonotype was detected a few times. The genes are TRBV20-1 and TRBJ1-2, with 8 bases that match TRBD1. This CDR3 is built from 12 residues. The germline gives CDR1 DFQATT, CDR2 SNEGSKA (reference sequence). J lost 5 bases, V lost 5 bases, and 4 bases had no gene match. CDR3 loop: CSARDRSYGYTF. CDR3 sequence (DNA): TGCAGTGCTCGGGACAGGAGTTATGGCTACACCTTC.

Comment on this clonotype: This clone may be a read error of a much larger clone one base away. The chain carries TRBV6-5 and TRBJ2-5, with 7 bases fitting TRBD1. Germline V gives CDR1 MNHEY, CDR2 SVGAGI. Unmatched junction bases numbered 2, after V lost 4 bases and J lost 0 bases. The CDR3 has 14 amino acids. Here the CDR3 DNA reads TGTGCCAGCAGTTTCGGACAGGACCAAGAGACCCAGTACTTC. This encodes CASSFGQDQETQYF.

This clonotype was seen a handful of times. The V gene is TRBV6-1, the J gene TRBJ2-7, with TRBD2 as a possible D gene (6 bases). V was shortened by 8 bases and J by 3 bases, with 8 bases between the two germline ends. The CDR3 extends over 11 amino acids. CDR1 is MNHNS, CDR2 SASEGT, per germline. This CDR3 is CASRGFYEQYF. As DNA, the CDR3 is TGTGCCAGCCGGGGGTTCTACGAGCAGTACTTC.

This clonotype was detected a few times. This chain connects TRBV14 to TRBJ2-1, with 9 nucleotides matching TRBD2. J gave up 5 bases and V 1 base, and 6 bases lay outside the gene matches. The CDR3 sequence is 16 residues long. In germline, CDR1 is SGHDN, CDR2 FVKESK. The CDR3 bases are TGTGCCAGCAGCCAAGGATTAGCGGGAGCTGACAATGAGCAGTTCTTC. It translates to CASSQGLAGADNEQFF.

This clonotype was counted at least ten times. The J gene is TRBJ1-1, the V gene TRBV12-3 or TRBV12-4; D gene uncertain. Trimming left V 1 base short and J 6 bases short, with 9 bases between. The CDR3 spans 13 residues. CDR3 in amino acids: CASSLGPGSEAFF. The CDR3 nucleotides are TGTGCCAGCAGTTTAGGTCCGGGGTCTGAAGCTTTCTTT.

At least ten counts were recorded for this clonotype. CDR3 nucleotides: TGCAGTGCTAGAGGGGGAGGGGCCACATCACCACACCCCGATACGCAGTATTTT. Amino acid sequence: CSARGGGATSPHPDTQYF. V gene TRBV20-1 combines with J gene TRBJ2-3; 7 nucleotides match TRBD2. The CDR3 is 18 amino acids. With V trimmed by 1 base and J by 6 bases, 19 bases remained unmatched. Germline-derived CDR1 and CDR2 are DFQATT and SNEGSKA (reference sequence).

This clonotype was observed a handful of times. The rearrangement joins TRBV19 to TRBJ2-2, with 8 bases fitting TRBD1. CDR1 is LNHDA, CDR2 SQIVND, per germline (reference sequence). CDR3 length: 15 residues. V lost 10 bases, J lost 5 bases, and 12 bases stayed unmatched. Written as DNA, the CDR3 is TGTGCCACCTTTCCCACAGGGGGTGGAACCGGGGAGCTGTTTTTT. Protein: CATFPTGGGTGELFF.

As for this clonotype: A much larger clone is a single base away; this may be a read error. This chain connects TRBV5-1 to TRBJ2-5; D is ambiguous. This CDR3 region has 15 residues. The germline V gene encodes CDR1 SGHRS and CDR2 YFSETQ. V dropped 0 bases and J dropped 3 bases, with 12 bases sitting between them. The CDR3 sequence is CASSLGAGPEETQYF. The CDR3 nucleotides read TGCGCCAGCAGCTTGGGGGCTGGCCCAGAAGAGACCCAGTACTTC.

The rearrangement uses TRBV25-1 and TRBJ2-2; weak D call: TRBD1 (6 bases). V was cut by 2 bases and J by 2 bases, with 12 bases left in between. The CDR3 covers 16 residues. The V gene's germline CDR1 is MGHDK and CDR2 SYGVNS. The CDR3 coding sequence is TGTGCCAGCAGTGAAGGGGGCAGGGGAAACACCGGGGAGCTGTTTTTT. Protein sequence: CASSEGGRGNTGELFF.

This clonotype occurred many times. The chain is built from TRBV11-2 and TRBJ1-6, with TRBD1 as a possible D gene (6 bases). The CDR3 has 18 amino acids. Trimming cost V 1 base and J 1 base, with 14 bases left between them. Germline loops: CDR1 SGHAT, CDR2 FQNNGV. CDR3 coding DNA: TGTGCCAGCAGCTTAGGGAGGACAGCCGGTTCCTATAATTCACCCCTCCACTTT. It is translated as CASSLGRTAGSYNSPLHF. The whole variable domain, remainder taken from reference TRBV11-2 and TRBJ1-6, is EAGVAQSPRYKIIEKRQSVAFWCNPISGHATLYWYQQILGQGPKLLIQFQNNGVVDDSQLPKDRFSAERLKGVDSTLKIQPAKLEDSAVYLCASSLGRTAGSYNSPLHFGNGTRLTVT.

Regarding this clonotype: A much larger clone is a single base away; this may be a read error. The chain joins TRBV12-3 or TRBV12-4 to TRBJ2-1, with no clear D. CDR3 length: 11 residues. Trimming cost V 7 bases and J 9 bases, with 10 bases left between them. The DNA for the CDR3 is TGTGCCAGCACCCAGACCAGTGAGCAGTTCTTC. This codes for CASTQTSEQFF.

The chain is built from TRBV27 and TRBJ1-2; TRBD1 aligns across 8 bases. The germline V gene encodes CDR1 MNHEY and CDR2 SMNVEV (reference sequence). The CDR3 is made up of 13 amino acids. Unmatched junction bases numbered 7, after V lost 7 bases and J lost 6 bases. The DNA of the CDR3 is TGTGCCAGCAACGGATGGGGACAGGATGGCTACACCTTC. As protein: CASNGWGQDGYTF.

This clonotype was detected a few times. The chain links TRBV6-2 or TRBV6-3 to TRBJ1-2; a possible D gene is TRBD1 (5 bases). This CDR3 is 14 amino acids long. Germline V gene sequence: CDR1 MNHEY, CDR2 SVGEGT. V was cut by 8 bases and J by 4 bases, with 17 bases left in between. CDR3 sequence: CASGGGVQLYGYTF. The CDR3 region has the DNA TGTGCCAGCGGGGGAGGAGTCCAACTCTATGGCTACACCTTC.

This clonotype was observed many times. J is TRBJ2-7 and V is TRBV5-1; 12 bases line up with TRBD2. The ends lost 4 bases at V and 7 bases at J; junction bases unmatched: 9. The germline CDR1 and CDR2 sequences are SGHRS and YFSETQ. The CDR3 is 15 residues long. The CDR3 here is CASSGLAGSPGEQYF. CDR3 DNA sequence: TGCGCCAGCAGCGGACTAGCGGGATCCCCGGGGGAGCAGTACTTC.

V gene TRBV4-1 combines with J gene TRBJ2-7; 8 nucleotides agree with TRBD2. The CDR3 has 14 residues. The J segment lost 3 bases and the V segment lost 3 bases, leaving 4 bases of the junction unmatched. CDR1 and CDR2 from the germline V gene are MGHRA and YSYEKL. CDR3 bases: TGCGCCAGCAGCCACCTAAGCGGGAGCTACGAGCAGTACTTC. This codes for CASSHLSGSYEQYF.

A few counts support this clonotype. CDR3 loop: CSAAPGTADNEQYF. The CDR3 nucleotides read TGCAGTGCGGCCCCCGGGACTGCAGACAACGAGCAGTACTTC. The genes are TRBV20-1 and TRBJ2-7; D may be TRBD2 (6 bases). Trimming took 6 bases from V and 5 from J, leaving 20 bases between them. Germline assignment: CDR1 DFQATT and CDR2 SNEGSKA (reference sequence). The CDR3 is 14 amino acids.